Described below is a single T cell receptor (beta chain) sequence and its context. Antigen unknown. The CDR3 runs 14 residues. The ends were cut back, 5 bases at V and 5 bases at J, with 15 bases in the middle. The data belong to a study of post-analysis software for immune sequencing data. TCR beta cDNA libraries had unique molecular identifiers. It was from roughly 1.1 to 9.2 million T cells that some 460,000 cDNA molecules came. Each CDR3 protein is one row after TCRdb ran MiXCR on the PCR reads. This table holds 820,000 or so distinct CDR3 sequences, about 57% found once. Points from the study as a whole: Normalized Chao1 diversity was significantly reduced in patients versus controls. Strong co-clustering by F measure was seen for same-batch samples. In patients, TRBV5-6, TRBV5-1 and TRBV20-1 belonged to roughly five TRBV segments found more frequently than in controls.

The rearrangement links TRBV12-3 or TRBV12-4 to TRBJ2-5; maybe TRBD2 (5 bases). Sequences were obtained from blood. The TCR comes from a girl aged 5-17 years with multiple sclerosis. In DNA, the CDR3 is TGTGCCAGCAGTGTTTCGAGGGTTTGGGAGACCCAGTACTTC. Translated: CASSVSRVWETQYF.